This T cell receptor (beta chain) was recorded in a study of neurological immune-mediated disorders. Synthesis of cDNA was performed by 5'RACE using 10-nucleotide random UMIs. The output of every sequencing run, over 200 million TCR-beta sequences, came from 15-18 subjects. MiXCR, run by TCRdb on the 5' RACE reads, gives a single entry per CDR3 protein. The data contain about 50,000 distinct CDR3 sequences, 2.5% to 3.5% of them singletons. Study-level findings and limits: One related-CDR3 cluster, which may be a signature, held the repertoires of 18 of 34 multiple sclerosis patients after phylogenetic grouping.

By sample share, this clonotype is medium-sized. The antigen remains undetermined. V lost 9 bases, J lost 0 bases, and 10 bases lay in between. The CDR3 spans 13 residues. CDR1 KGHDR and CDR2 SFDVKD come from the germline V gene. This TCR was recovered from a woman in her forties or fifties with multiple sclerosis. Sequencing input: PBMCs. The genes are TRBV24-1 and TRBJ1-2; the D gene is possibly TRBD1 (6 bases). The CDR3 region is CATVGQSNYGYTF. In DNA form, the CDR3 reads TGTGCCACCGTTGGACAGTCTAACTATGGCTACACCTTC.